This T cell receptor (beta chain) derives from a study of cytomegalovirus exposure and HLA in healthy donors. On the study more broadly: Clustering assigned around 77% of the roughly 400 genotyped donors to the Caucasian-associated ancestry cluster. Study-wide results and caveats: In vitro data verified a few CMV-associated chains as specific for CMV antigens. A later analysis found TCR association rates differed by HLA locus, highest for DRB1 and lowest for HLA-C. TCR beta sequences reportedly predicted most subjects' HLA-A and HLA-B alleles accurately.

V shed 3 bases and J 8 bases; nucleotides not matched to a gene: 2. The CDR3 totals 12 residues. CDR1 and CDR2 from the germline V gene are LNHNV and YYDKDF (reference sequence). In the PCR, 60 Vbeta and 13 Jbeta primers were used. The table came from immunoSEQ multiplex PCR; TCRdb's copy has only in-frame clones and leaves some out. The data contain approximately 270,000 clones, roughly 80% of them singletons. In regard to this clone: Its antigen is unidentified.

The sequencing input was PBMCs. The chain links TRBV15 to TRBJ1-1, with 8 nucleotides matching TRBD1. The TCR comes from a girl aged 2 to 9 in good health and CMV-seronegative. In DNA form, the CDR3 reads TGTGCCACCAGCAGTAGGGACAGGGAAGCTTTCTTT. Translation gives CATSSRDREAFF.